These 7 T cell receptor beta chains were sequenced from one sample in a study of CXCR3-negative and CXCR3-positive naive CD8 T cells. Study results and limitations: Hydrophobicity of TRB CDR3s was greater in CXCR3-positive naive cells than in CXCR3-negative naive cells.

With UMI labels, 5' RACE was used to prepare the TRB cDNA libraries. TCRdb re-called the 5' RACE reads; every CDR3 protein appears as one record, without DNA. Recorded here are around 63,000 distinct CDR3 sequences; the top ten clones represent approximately 4.4%. These receptors' antigens are unknown. Sequences were obtained from naive CXCR3+ CD8+ T cells from blood. Subset in this sample: CD45RO-CCR7+CD27+CD95- naive CD8+ T cells expressing CXCR3 (TNR3+). These receptor sequences come from a human donor in good health. Some clones in this sample may be carry-over from other donors' samples.

The chain is built from TRBV2 and TRBJ2-5. This CDR3 is 11 amino acids long. CDR1 is SNHLY and CDR2 is FYNNEI in the germline V gene. The CDR3 sequence: CASSEKETQYF.

V usage is TRBV29-1 and J usage is TRBJ1-2; the TCRdb call, TRBD1, lacks DNA for checking. Germline CDR1 SQVTM, CDR2 ANQGSEA. The CDR3 sequence is 15 residues long. The CDR3 region is CSVDPTTGLDYGYTF.

The chain links TRBV7-2 to TRBJ2-7. The germline V gene has CDR1 SGHTA and CDR2 FQGNSA. This CDR3 spans 14 amino acids. The CDR3 protein is CASSLIGGAYEQYF.

The V and J genes are TRBV29-1 and TRBJ2-2; lacking DNA, the TRBD1 call made by TCRdb goes unchecked. The germline V gene has CDR1 SQVTM and CDR2 ANQGSEA. The CDR3 is made up of 15 amino acids. This CDR3 reads CSVEIWQGNTGELFF.

The gene calls are TRBV7-6 and TRBJ2-3. Germline CDR1 is SGHVS and CDR2 is FNYEAQ. The CDR3 is 11 amino acids. The CDR3 loop is CASSMTDTQYF.

V gene TRBV29-1 combines with J gene TRBJ1-2; with no DNA, the TCRdb D assignment of TRBD1 cannot be verified. The V gene's germline CDR1 is SQVTM and CDR2 ANQGSEA. The CDR3 sequence is 14 residues long. The CDR3 sequence: CSVQPRTGNYGYTF.

This rearrangement joins TRBV28 to TRBJ2-1; TCRdb outputs TRBD1, but without DNA this stays unchecked. The CDR3 has 14 amino acids. The germline CDR1 and CDR2 sequences are MDHEN and SYDVKM. The chain's CDR3 is CASSYYRGHNEQFF.